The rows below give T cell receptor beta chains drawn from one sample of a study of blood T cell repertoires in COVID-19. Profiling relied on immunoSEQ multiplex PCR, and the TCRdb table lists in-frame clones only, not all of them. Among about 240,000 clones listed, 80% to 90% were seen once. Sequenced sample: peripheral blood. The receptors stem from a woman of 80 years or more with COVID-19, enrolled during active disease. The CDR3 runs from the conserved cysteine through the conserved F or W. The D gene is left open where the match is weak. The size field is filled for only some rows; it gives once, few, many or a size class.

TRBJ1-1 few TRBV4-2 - TGTGCCAGCAGCCAAGATCCTAAGAACACTGAAGCTTTCTTT CASSQDPKNTEAFF
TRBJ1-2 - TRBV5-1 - TGCGCCAGCAGCTTAAGGGACACTAACTATGGCTACACCTTC CASSLRDTNYGYTF
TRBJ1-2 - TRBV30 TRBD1 TGTGCCTGGAGTTTGGGACAGGGGATAAGGAAGGATGGCTACACCTTC CAWSLGQGIRKDGYTF
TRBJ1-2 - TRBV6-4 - TGTGCCAGCAAAGATACGCGATCCTCCAACCAACACAGAACCACTTTATTTTACACCTTC CASKDTRSSNQHRTTLFYTF
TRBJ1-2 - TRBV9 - TGTGCCAGCAGCGTAGTTCTCTTTACCGGGACTGGGGATGGCTACACCTTC CASSVVLFTGTGDGYTF
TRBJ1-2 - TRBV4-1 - TGCGCCAGCAGCCAAATCGGGGGACCTAACTATGGCTACACCTTC CASSQIGGPNYGYTF
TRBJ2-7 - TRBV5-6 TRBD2 TGTGCCACCGCGGAATGGGGAAAAGGACTAGCGAACGAGCAGTACTTC CATAEWGKGLANEQYF
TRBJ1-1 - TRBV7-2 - TGTGCCAGCAGCTCGCGTCGAGGGAGTCCTAACACTGAAGCTTTCTTT CASSSRRGSPNTEAFF
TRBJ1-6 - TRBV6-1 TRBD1 TGTGCCAGCACCTTAGACGGGACAGAGAATTCACCCCTCCACTTT CASTLDGTENSPLHF
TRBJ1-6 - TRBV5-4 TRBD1 TGTGCCAGCAGTTCGGGACAGGGGACTTCACCCCTCCACTTT CASSSGQGTSPLHF
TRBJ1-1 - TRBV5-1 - TGCGCCAGCAGTTACGGACAGAATGCTGAAGCTTTCTTT CASSYGQNAEAFF